The sequence of this T cell receptor (beta chain) was determined in a study of CD8+ T cells in alopecia areata. On the study more broadly: Treated patients were dosed with oral tofacitinib, taking 5 to 10 mg twice daily. People stayed on tofacitinib for 6 to 18 months, then stopped the drug for 6 months.

Extraction and reverse transcription of RNA yielded cDNA as the sequencing template. Repertoires were generated with immunoSEQ multiplex PCR, while TCRdb's copy carries only in-frame clones and drops some. The sample has roughly 220,000 clones; around two fifths are singletons. Treatment meaning: oral pan-JAK inhibitor, 5-10 mg twice daily. Sorting separated CD4+ and CD8+ T cells out of PBMCs. Per germline, CDR1 GTSNPN and CDR2 SVGIG (reference sequence). The CDR3 loop spans 15 amino acids. J was trimmed by 7 bases and V by 1 base; bases with no gene match: 7. The TCR sequence derives from a human donor with alopecia areata. Sequenced here: CD4+ T cells sorted from blood, sampled at approximately week 30, from a patient treated with tofacitinib. The chain recombines TRBV30 with TRBJ2-2, with 9 nucleotides matching TRBD2. The CDR3 sequence is CAWSGLAGVGGELFF. CDR3 nucleotide sequence: TGTGCCTGGAGTGGATTAGCGGGGGTAGGCGGGGAGCTGTTTTTT.